This passage covers 15 T cell receptor beta chains from one sample sequenced in a study of blood T cell repertoires in COVID-19. Using immunoSEQ multiplex PCR, the repertoire was profiled, and TCRdb retains in-frame clones only, with some absent. The profile shows around 340,000 clones, approximately 86% of them singletons. Material: PBMCs or T cells enriched from blood (not recorded which). The receptors were gathered from a woman aged 40 to 49 with acute COVID-19.

This chain uses TRBV5-1 with TRBJ1-2, with TRBD1 as a possible D gene (6 bases). The germline V gene has CDR1 SGHRS and CDR2 YFSETQ. V lost 3 bases, J lost 3 bases, and 21 bases lay in between. The CDR3 spans 17 residues. The CDR3 loop is CASSYGQRFRSYYGYTF. CDR3 DNA: TGCGCCAGCAGCTATGGACAGCGGTTTCGGAGCTACTATGGCTACACCTTC.

This clone appeared once. The genes are TRBV6-4 and TRBJ2-3, with TRBD1 matching 7 bases. Germline trimming cut 6 bases from V and 2 bases from J; bases unmatched to any gene: 2. Germline loops: CDR1 MRHNA, CDR2 SNTAGT. The CDR3 runs 13 residues. This chain's CDR3 is CASSQGVTDTQYF. The CDR3 nucleotides read TGTGCCAGCAGCCAGGGGGTCACAGATACGCAGTATTTT.

The V call is TRBV6-5, the J call TRBJ1-2, with D possibly being TRBD1 (6 bases). Trimming took off 7 bases at V and 7 bases at J, with 16 bases between the two ends. The CDR3 is 13 amino acids. CDR1 and CDR2 from the germline V gene are MNHEY and SVGAGI. The CDR3 bases are TGTGCCAGCACCCAAGGGGGAATTATTGGCTACACCTTC. It specifies CASTQGGIIGYTF.

The chain recombines TRBV19 with TRBJ1-5; a weak D match, TRBD1 (6 bases). CDR3 size: 20 residues. Germline-derived CDR1 and CDR2 are LNHDA and SQIVND (reference sequence). The ends were cut back, 4 bases at V and 0 bases at J, with 25 bases in the middle. The CDR3: CASSTWGGAGGIYSNQPQHF. DNA of the CDR3: TGTGCCAGTAGTACTTGGGGGGGGGCAGGCGGCATTTATAGCAATCAGCCCCAGCATTTT.

This chain connects TRBV27 to TRBJ2-5, with D possibly TRBD2 on 7 matching bases. The germline V gene has CDR1 MNHEY and CDR2 SMNVEV (reference sequence). The CDR3 totals 15 residues. V lost 10 bases, J lost 5 bases, and 23 bases lay in between. CDR3 region: CATQGLGGGPETQYF. The CDR3 DNA follows: TGTGCCACCCAGGGGCTAGGGGGAGGGCCCGAGACCCAGTACTTC.

The chain joins TRBV4-3 to TRBJ1-2; 10 bases align to TRBD1. V trimming: 0 bases; J trimming: 7 bases; junction bases outside the gene matches: 8. Germline V lookup: CDR1 LGHNA, CDR2 YSLEER. The CDR3 is made up of 16 amino acids. The CDR3 coding sequence is TGCGCCAGCAGCCAAGAGGCGGGACAGGGGAGATTTGGCTACACCTTC. Amino acid sequence: CASSQEAGQGRFGYTF.

There are a few counts of this clone. The V gene is TRBV27, the J gene TRBJ1-1; possibly TRBD1 for D (6 bases). CDR1 MNHEY and CDR2 SMNVEV come from the germline V gene (reference sequence). This CDR3 contains 15 residues. V lost 6 bases to trimming and J lost 10 bases, with 24 bases between them. The CDR3 DNA sequence: TGTGCCAGCAGCTTGAGAGGGGGTTTTTCCTTCGCAGCTTTCTTT. This gives the protein CASSLRGGFSFAAFF.

The chain links TRBV10-3 to TRBJ1-4; no clear D gene. Germline V gives CDR1 ENHRY, CDR2 SYGVKD. This CDR3 spans 13 amino acids. V was cut by 6 bases and J by 5 bases, with 10 bases left in between. The CDR3 is CAISRFENEKLFF. Here the CDR3 DNA reads TGTGCCATCAGCCGGTTCGAGAATGAAAAACTGTTTTTT.

The rearrangement links TRBV5-1 to TRBJ2-2, with TRBD2 matching 13 bases. Germline assignment: CDR1 SGHRS and CDR2 YFSETQ. The CDR3 is made up of 15 amino acids. The V segment lost 5 bases and the J segment 7 bases; nucleotides outside the gene matches: 5. Here the CDR3 DNA reads TGCGCCAGCAGTCAGGGACTAGCGGGGAACGGGGAGCTGTTTTTT. Amino acids: CASSQGLAGNGELFF.

The chain has TRBV3-1 (or the pseudogene TRBV3-2) and TRBJ2-1; no firm D call. The V and J ends lost 1 base and 8 bases respectively, with 15 bases between them. The germline V gene has CDR1 LGHDT and CDR2 YNNKEL (reference sequence). This CDR3 region has 15 residues. CDR3 nucleotide sequence: TGTGCCAGCAGCCAAGTTTCTTCTCCACAGTATGAGCAGTTCTTC. Its translation is CASSQVSSPQYEQFF.

The chain combines TRBV19 with TRBJ1-5, with D unclear. Trimming left V 3 bases short and J 0 bases short, with 15 bases between. This CDR3 comprises 17 residues. The germline V gene has CDR1 LNHDA and CDR2 SQIVND (reference sequence). The chain's CDR3 is CASSIPPQLYSNQPQHF. For the CDR3, the DNA is TGTGCCAGTAGTATTCCCCCCCAACTGTATAGCAATCAGCCCCAGCATTTT.

The rearrangement links TRBV4-2 to TRBJ1-4; the match to TRBD1 covers 8 bases. The V segment lost 0 bases and the J segment 7 bases; nucleotides outside the gene matches: 7. This CDR3 spans 16 amino acids. The germline gives CDR1 LGHNA, CDR2 YNFKEQ. This CDR3 reads CASSQDVGQGFEKLFF. Written as DNA, the CDR3 is TGTGCCAGCAGCCAAGATGTCGGACAGGGATTTGAAAAACTGTTTTTT.

The V call is TRBV10-3, the J call TRBJ1-1; 7 positions match TRBD1. CDR1 and CDR2 from the germline V gene are ENHRY and SYGVKD. J gave up 8 bases and V 4 bases, and 7 bases lay outside the gene matches. CDR3 length: 13 amino acids. The DNA of the CDR3 is TGTGCCATCAGTGGAGGGACAGTTACCGAAGCTTTCTTT. Protein product: CAISGGTVTEAFF.

This clone was observed once. This chain uses TRBV5-1 with TRBJ1-4; 7 bases line up with TRBD1. The ends lost 4 bases at V and 5 bases at J; junction bases unmatched: 5. The CDR3 has 14 amino acids. Germline CDR1 SGHRS, CDR2 YFSETQ. Written as DNA, the CDR3 is TGCGCCAGCAGCAAGGGACAGCGGAATGAAAAACTGTTTTTT. This encodes CASSKGQRNEKLFF. Drawing the rest from reference TRBV5-1 and TRBJ1-4, the complete variable domain is KAGVTQTPRYLIKTRGQQVTLSCSPISGHRSVSWYQQTPGQGLQFLFEYFSETQRNKGNFPGRFSGRQFSNSRSEMNVSTLELGDSALYLCASSKGQRNEKLFFGSGTQLSVL.

The V call is TRBV7-9, the J call TRBJ2-7; 7 bases align to TRBD1. V was pared by 1 base and J by 4 bases, with 7 bases of the junction left unmatched. Germline-derived CDR1 and CDR2 are SEHNR and FQNEAQ (reference sequence). The length of the CDR3 is 15 residues. The CDR3 DNA reads as TGTGCCAGCAGCTTAGGAGGGGGCCCTTTATACGAGCAGTACTTC. Its translation: CASSLGGGPLYEQYF.